Each of the 31 T cell receptor beta chains below was sequenced from the same sample in a study of blood T cell repertoires in COVID-19. Repertoires were generated with immunoSEQ multiplex PCR, while TCRdb's copy carries only in-frame clones and drops some. The repertoire holds about 380,000 clones, with roughly 91% as singletons. Source material: PBMCs or T cells enriched from blood (not recorded which). The source is a woman younger than 35 who had recovered from COVID-19.

This clone was counted once. The CDR3 here is CASSELLWGQGFGYTF. CDR3 in DNA: TGTGCCAGCAGTGAGTTGCTTTGGGGACAGGGCTTTGGCTACACCTTC. The gene calls are TRBV2 and TRBJ1-2; the match to TRBD1 covers 9 bases. J gave up 7 bases and V 3 bases, and 12 bases lay outside the gene matches. This CDR3 spans 16 amino acids. In germline, CDR1 is SNHLY, CDR2 FYNNEI.

The chain recombines TRBV7-9 with TRBJ2-7; the D gene is possibly TRBD1 (5 bases). CDR1 SEHNR and CDR2 FQNEAQ come from the germline V gene (reference sequence). CDR3 size: 15 residues. V lost 0 bases, J lost 3 bases, and 12 bases lay in between. The DNA of the CDR3 is TGTGCCAGCAGCTTAGCAGTGGGGCAGGTCTACGAGCAGTACTTC. Translating gives CASSLAVGQVYEQYF.

The chain carries TRBV3-1 (or the pseudogene TRBV3-2) and TRBJ2-3, with D perhaps TRBD2 (6 bases). Germline CDR1 and CDR2: LGHDT and YNNKEL (reference sequence). The V end lost 5 bases, the J end lost 3 bases, and 24 bases lay between the germline ends. The CDR3 runs to 18 residues. CDR3 sequence (DNA): TGTGCCAGCAGCAAGACGAATTCGGGACTCGCAAAAACAGATACGCAGTATTTT. Amino acids: CASSKTNSGLAKTDTQYF.

The chain couples TRBV5-6 to TRBJ2-3; 11 nucleotides agree with TRBD2. Looked up from germline, CDR1 is SGHDT and CDR2 is YYEEEE. The CDR3 loop spans 16 amino acids. Unmatched junction bases numbered 9, after V lost 3 bases and J lost 6 bases. This CDR3 reads CASSYGPSGGLDTQYF. Here the CDR3 DNA reads TGTGCCAGCAGCTACGGCCCTAGCGGGGGGTTGGATACGCAGTATTTT.

The count of this clone is one. CDR3 sequence: CASSYSRAGYTEAFF. The CDR3 coding sequence is TGTGCCAGCAGTTACTCGAGGGCGGGATACACTGAAGCTTTCTTT. The chain uses TRBV6-2 or TRBV6-3 and TRBJ1-1; no clear D gene. CDR3 length: 15 residues. The V and J ends lost 0 bases and 3 bases respectively, with 11 bases between them. CDR1 and CDR2 from the germline V gene are MNHEY and SVGEGT.

This chain links TRBV10-3 with TRBJ2-2; TRBD2 aligns across 8 bases. Germline values: CDR1 ENHRY, CDR2 SYGVKD. With 8 bases clipped from V and 2 bases from J, the junction kept 7 bases outside the gene matches. The CDR3 extends over 15 amino acids. The CDR3 nucleotides are TGTGCCATCTCCAGAATAGCGGGAAACACCGGGGAGCTGTTTTTT. Translating it yields CAISRIAGNTGELFF.

This clone was seen only a few times. J is TRBJ1-2 and V is TRBV18, with D tentatively TRBD1 (5 bases). The CDR3 covers 17 residues. Trimming removed 3 bases from V and 5 bases from J, with 22 bases in between. The germline V gene has CDR1 KGHSH and CDR2 LQKENI. The CDR3 loop reads CASSPAGDRDRAYGYTF. CDR3 DNA sequence: TGTGCCAGCTCACCGGCCGGCGACCGAGACAGAGCTTATGGCTACACCTTC. Drawing the rest from reference TRBV18 and TRBJ1-2, the complete variable domain is NAGVMQNPRHLVRRRGQEARLRCSPMKGHSHVYWYRQLPEEGLKFMVYLQKENIIDESGMPKERFSAEFPKEGPSILRIQQVVRGDSAAYFCASSPAGDRDRAYGYTFGSGTRLTVV.

This sequence joins TRBV28 and TRBJ2-7; the D gene is possibly TRBD1 (6 bases). V lost 6 bases, J lost 3 bases, and 12 bases lay in between. This CDR3 has 13 amino acids. CDR1 and CDR2 (germline): MDHEN, SYDVKM. CDR3 amino acids: CASSPGRGYEQYF. The CDR3 nucleotides are TGTGCCAGCAGCCCGGGCAGGGGCTACGAGCAGTACTTC.

The chain is built from TRBV27 and TRBJ1-4, with 12 bases aligning to TRBD1. V trimming: 9 bases; J trimming: 6 bases; junction bases outside the gene matches: 23. Looked up from germline, CDR1 is MNHEY and CDR2 is SMNVEV (reference sequence). The length of the CDR3 is 20 residues. CDR3 in DNA: TGTGCCAGTCACACCGGGACAGGGGGCCGGCGGCCCTTAGTACATGAAAAACTGTTTTTT. It is translated as CASHTGTGGRRPLVHEKLFF.

This rearrangement joins TRBV30 to TRBJ1-6; D possibly corresponds to TRBD1 (6 bases). The ends were cut back, 0 bases at V and 5 bases at J, with 11 bases in the middle. The CDR3 contains 15 residues. Germline CDR1 and CDR2: GTSNPN and SVGIG (reference sequence). CDR3: CAWSVRRGHNSPLHF. CDR3 DNA sequence: TGTGCCTGGAGTGTACGCAGGGGCCATAATTCACCCCTCCACTTT.

Of note for this clone: Other DNA sequences in the same sample also yield this CDR3. This sequence joins TRBV18 and TRBJ1-3; perhaps TRBD1 as D (5 bases). The CDR3 is 15 residues long. Trimming shortened V by 3 bases and J by 0 bases, and 9 bases separated the two germline ends. CDR1 is KGHSH and CDR2 is LQKENI in the germline V gene. CDR3 bases: TGTGCCAGCTCACCGCGGGGCGACTCTGGAAACACCATATATTTT. This translates into CASSPRGDSGNTIYF.

This chain joins TRBV9 and TRBJ2-3, with D possibly matching TRBD1 (5 bases). The CDR3 extends over 14 amino acids. Trimming took 2 bases from V and 6 from J, leaving 13 bases between them. Per germline, CDR1 SGDLS and CDR2 YYNGEE. The CDR3 bases are TGTGCCAGCAGCGTGGGCAGGGATAAGGATACGCAGTATTTT. Encoded protein: CASSVGRDKDTQYF.

This clone was detected once. The genes are TRBV6-2 or TRBV6-3 and TRBJ2-7, with 8 positions matching TRBD2. Germline CDR1 and CDR2: MNHEY and SVGEGT. J gave up 1 base and V 5 bases, and 4 bases lay outside the gene matches. The CDR3 contains 14 residues. The CDR3 protein is CASSGGGFSYEQYF. Here the CDR3 DNA reads TGTGCCAGCAGTGGCGGGGGGTTTTCCTACGAGCAGTACTTC.

The DNA for the CDR3 is TGTGCCAGTAGTCCACTGCGGAGCTCCTATAATTCACCCCTCCACTTT. As protein: CASSPLRSSYNSPLHF. The chain recombines TRBV19 with TRBJ1-6, with no clear D. The CDR3 contains 16 residues. Trimming cost V 5 bases and J 0 bases, with 11 bases left between them. Per germline, CDR1 LNHDA and CDR2 SQIVND (reference sequence).

This clone was counted a single time. V gene TRBV30 combines with J gene TRBJ2-5; 7 bases fit TRBD1. The CDR3 consists of 12 residues. The V gene's germline CDR1 is GTSNPN and CDR2 SVGIG (reference sequence). With V trimmed by 4 bases and J by 2 bases, 1 base remained unmatched. CDR3 sequence: CAWTRGQETQYF. CDR3 DNA sequence: TGTGCCTGGACCAGGGGGCAAGAGACCCAGTACTTC.

The chain links TRBV29-1 to TRBJ2-3, with 10 positions matching TRBD2. The CDR3 has 17 amino acids. J gave up 9 bases and V 3 bases, and 18 bases lay outside the gene matches. Germline CDR1 is SQVTM and CDR2 is ANQGSEA. CDR3 sequence: CSVDQPSGGIPSLTQYF. The CDR3 region has the DNA TGCAGCGTTGACCAGCCTAGCGGGGGCATCCCCTCTTTAACGCAGTATTTT.

The chain carries TRBV9 and TRBJ2-2, with 10 bases fitting TRBD2. Germline-derived CDR1 and CDR2 are SGDLS and YYNGEE. This CDR3 is built from 18 residues. The V gene end was trimmed by 0 bases and the J gene end by 4 bases; junction bases not matched to a gene: 9. CDR3 in DNA: TGTGCCAGCAGCGTAGCTACGCTAGCGGGGGCCCGCACCGGGGAGCTGTTTTTT. Its protein product is CASSVATLAGARTGELFF.

The CDR3 nucleotides are TGTGCCAGTAGCTTCCACTCAGGGGGCTTAAATTACGAGCAGTACTTC. It encodes CASSFHSGGLNYEQYF. J is TRBJ2-7 and V is TRBV19, with 8 bases identical to TRBD1. CDR1 is LNHDA and CDR2 is SQIVND in the germline V gene (reference sequence). The CDR3 runs to 16 residues. V lost 6 bases and J lost 4; bases outside the gene matches: 14.

The chain employs TRBV30 and TRBJ1-2; D possibly corresponds to TRBD1 (6 bases). Germline V gene sequence: CDR1 GTSNPN, CDR2 SVGIG (reference sequence). The CDR3 runs to 13 residues. V gave up 2 bases and J gave up 6 bases, with 13 bases separating them. CDR3 DNA: TGTGCCTGGAGTCGGGCAGGGGCGAATGGCTACACCTTC. Amino acid sequence: CAWSRAGANGYTF.

The chain couples TRBV5-4 to TRBJ1-6; D may be TRBD1 (5 bases). The CDR3 runs 15 residues. The germline V gene has CDR1 SGHNT and CDR2 YYREEE (reference sequence). The ends were cut back, 4 bases at V and 5 bases at J, with 13 bases in the middle. CDR3 amino acids: CASSPGGSDNSPLHF. The CDR3 DNA sequence: TGTGCCAGCAGCCCGGGGGGGTCCGATAATTCACCCCTCCACTTT.

The rearrangement links TRBV6-2 or TRBV6-3 to TRBJ2-1; possibly TRBD2 for D (5 bases). Germline V gives CDR1 MNHEY, CDR2 SVGEGT. The V gene lost 6 bases and the J gene lost 8 bases, with 17 bases spanning the gap. The CDR3 is made up of 14 amino acids. DNA for the CDR3: TGTGCCAGCAGCCCAGATTTTTACGGGGATGAGCAGTTCTTC. The encoded protein is CASSPDFYGDEQFF.

The rearrangement uses TRBV5-1 and TRBJ2-5, with a weak D call TRBD1 (6 bases). V gave up 0 bases and J gave up 4 bases, with 10 bases separating them. Per germline, CDR1 SGHRS and CDR2 YFSETQ. The CDR3 covers 14 residues. The CDR3 reads CASSLATGRETQYF. As DNA, the CDR3 is TGCGCCAGCAGCTTGGCGACAGGACGAGAGACCCAGTACTTC.

This rearrangement joins TRBV30 to TRBJ1-1; 7 bases are a match to TRBD1. This CDR3 is 14 amino acids long. J was trimmed by 5 bases and V by 4 bases; bases with no gene match: 10. Germline values: CDR1 GTSNPN, CDR2 SVGIG (reference sequence). CDR3 protein: CAWNGDSATTEAFF. CDR3 in DNA: TGTGCCTGGAATGGGGACAGTGCAACTACTGAAGCTTTCTTT.

The CDR3 region is CASSLPGTDYGYTF. Here the CDR3 DNA reads TGTGCCAGCAGTCTCCCCGGGACAGACTATGGCTACACCTTC. V is TRBV28 and J is TRBJ1-2; 7 bases agree with TRBD1. CDR1 MDHEN and CDR2 SYDVKM come from the germline V gene. This CDR3 region has 14 residues. Losses at the gene ends were 5 bases for V and 3 bases for J; bases not matched to a gene: 6.

CDR3 DNA sequence: TGTGCCAGCAGTTGGGTGGGGGGGACCCAGTACTTC. It specifies CASSWVGGTQYF. This rearrangement joins TRBV6-5 to TRBJ2-5; D may be TRBD2 (6 bases). The germline V and J ends were trimmed by 4 bases and 7 bases, with 10 bases remaining between them. Germline-derived CDR1 and CDR2 are MNHEY and SVGAGI. The CDR3 loop spans 12 amino acids.

This clone was observed a few times. The chain carries TRBV6-5 and TRBJ2-2, with D possibly TRBD2 on 5 matching bases. CDR1 MNHEY and CDR2 SVGAGI come from the germline V gene. Deletions cut 2 bases from V and 7 bases from J, with 8 bases between. The CDR3 has 13 residues. In DNA form, the CDR3 reads TGTGCCAGCAGTTACAGGGAGAACGGGGAGCTGTTTTTT. Protein product: CASSYRENGELFF.

The chain couples TRBV7-9 to TRBJ1-3; D unclear. Germline-derived CDR1 and CDR2 are SEHNR and FQNEAQ (reference sequence). This CDR3 has 12 residues. V gave up 9 bases and J gave up 8 bases, with 14 bases separating them. The CDR3 loop is CASSQLAHTIYF. The CDR3 bases are TGTGCCAGTTCCCAGTTAGCCCACACCATATATTTT.

The J gene is TRBJ1-1, the V gene TRBV19; 9 bases fit TRBD1. Germline V gene sequence: CDR1 LNHDA, CDR2 SQIVND (reference sequence). The V gene end was trimmed by 4 bases and the J gene end by 11 bases; junction bases not matched to a gene: 8. This CDR3 region has 13 residues. CDR3 coding DNA: TGTGCCAGTAGTACTTCACAGGGGGCAGGGGCTTTCTTT. Translating it yields CASSTSQGAGAFF. Full variable domain (rest looked up from reference TRBV19 and TRBJ1-1): DGGITQSPKYLFRKEGQNVTLSCEQNLNHDAMYWYRQDPGQGLRLIYYSQIVNDFQKGDIAEGYSVSREKKESFPLTVTSAQKNPTAFYLCASSTSQGAGAFFGQGTRLTVV.

J is TRBJ1-4 and V is TRBV30, with 8 bases lining up with TRBD1. V shed 2 bases, J shed 0 bases, and the junction held 5 bases outside the gene matches. This CDR3 has 16 amino acids. Germline values: CDR1 GTSNPN, CDR2 SVGIG (reference sequence). CDR3 DNA sequence: TGTGCCTGGAGTATGGGACAGGCTCCAACTAATGAAAAACTGTTTTTT. Protein product: CAWSMGQAPTNEKLFF.

The chain joins TRBV7-9 to TRBJ2-2; 8 bases agree with TRBD2. Losses at the gene ends were 2 bases for V and 4 bases for J; bases not matched to a gene: 6. In germline, CDR1 is SEHNR, CDR2 FQNEAQ (reference sequence). This CDR3 is 16 amino acids long. DNA for the CDR3: TGTGCCAGCAGCTTAACCAAGCGGGGGACCACCGGGGAGCTGTTTTTT. Amino acids: CASSLTKRGTTGELFF.

The V call is TRBV10-3, the J call TRBJ1-6; tentative D call: TRBD1 (5 bases). Germline CDR1 and CDR2: ENHRY and SYGVKD. This CDR3 contains 15 residues. Between the trimmed V and J ends, which lost 8 bases and 4 bases, there was a span of 15 bases. As DNA, the CDR3 is TGTGCCATCGGTGGACAAGGAAAATATAATTCACCCCTCCACTTT. As protein: CAIGGQGKYNSPLHF.